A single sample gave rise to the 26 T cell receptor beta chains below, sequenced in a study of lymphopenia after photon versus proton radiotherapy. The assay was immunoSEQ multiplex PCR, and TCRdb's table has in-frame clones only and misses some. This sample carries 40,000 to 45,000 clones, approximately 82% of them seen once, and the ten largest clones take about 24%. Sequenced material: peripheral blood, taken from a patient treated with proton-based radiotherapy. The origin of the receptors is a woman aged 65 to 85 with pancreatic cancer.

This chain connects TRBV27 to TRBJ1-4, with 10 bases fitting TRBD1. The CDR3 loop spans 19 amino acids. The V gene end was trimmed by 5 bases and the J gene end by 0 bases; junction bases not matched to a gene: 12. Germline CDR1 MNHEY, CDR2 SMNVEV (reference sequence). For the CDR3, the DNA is TGTGCCAGCAGTCCGCGGACAGGGGGAAATTTTGCAACTAATGAAAAACTGTTTTTT. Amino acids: CASSPRTGGNFATNEKLFF. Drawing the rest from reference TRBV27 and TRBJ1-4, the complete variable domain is EAQVTQNPRYLITVTGKKLTVTCSQNMNHEYMSWYRQDPGLGLRQIYYSMNVEVTDKGDVPEGYKVSRKEKRNFPLILESPSPNQTSLYFCASSPRTGGNFATNEKLFFGSGTQLSVL.

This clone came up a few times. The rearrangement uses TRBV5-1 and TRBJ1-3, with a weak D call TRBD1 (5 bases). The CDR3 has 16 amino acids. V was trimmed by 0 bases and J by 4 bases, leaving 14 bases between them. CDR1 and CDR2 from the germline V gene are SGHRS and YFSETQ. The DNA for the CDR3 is TGCGCCAGCAGCTTGGGGGGATCAGGGAGAGGAAACACCATATATTTT. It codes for CASSLGGSGRGNTIYF.

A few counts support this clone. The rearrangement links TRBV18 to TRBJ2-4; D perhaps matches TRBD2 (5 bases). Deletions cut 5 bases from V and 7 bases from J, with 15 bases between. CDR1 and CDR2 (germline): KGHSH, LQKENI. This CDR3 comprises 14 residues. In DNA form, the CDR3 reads TGTGCCAGCTCATTCCCCGGACTTGGGAACATTCAGTACTTC. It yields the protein CASSFPGLGNIQYF. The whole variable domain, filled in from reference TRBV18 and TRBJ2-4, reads NAGVMQNPRHLVRRRGQEARLRCSPMKGHSHVYWYRQLPEEGLKFMVYLQKENIIDESGMPKERFSAEFPKEGPSILRIQQVVRGDSAAYFCASSFPGLGNIQYFGAGTRLSVL.

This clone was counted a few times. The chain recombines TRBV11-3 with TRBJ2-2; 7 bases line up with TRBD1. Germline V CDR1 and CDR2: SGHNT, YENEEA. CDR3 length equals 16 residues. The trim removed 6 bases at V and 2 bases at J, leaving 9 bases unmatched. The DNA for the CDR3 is TGTGCCAGCAGTTCCCGGGACAGAGATAACACCGGGGAGCTGTTTTTT. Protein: CASSSRDRDNTGELFF.

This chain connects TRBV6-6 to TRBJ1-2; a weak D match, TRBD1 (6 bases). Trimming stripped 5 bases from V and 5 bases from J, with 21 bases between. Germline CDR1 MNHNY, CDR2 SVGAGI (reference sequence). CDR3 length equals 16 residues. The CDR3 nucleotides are TGTGCCAGCAGTCCTCTCCGGGACATGCAGACTTATGGCTACACCTTC. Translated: CASSPLRDMQTYGYTF.

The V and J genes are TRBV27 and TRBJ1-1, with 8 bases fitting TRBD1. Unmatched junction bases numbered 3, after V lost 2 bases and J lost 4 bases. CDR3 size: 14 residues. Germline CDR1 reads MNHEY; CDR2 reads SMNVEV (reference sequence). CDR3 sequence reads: CASSLGGQGTEAFF. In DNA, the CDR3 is TGTGCCAGCAGTTTAGGCGGACAGGGCACTGAAGCTTTCTTT.

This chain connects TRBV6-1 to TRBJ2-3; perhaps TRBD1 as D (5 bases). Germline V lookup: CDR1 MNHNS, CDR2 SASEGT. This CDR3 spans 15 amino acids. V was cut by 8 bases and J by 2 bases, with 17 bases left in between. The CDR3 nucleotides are TGTGCCAGCCGTACGGCAGGGTCGCTCACAGATACGCAGTATTTT. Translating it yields CASRTAGSLTDTQYF.

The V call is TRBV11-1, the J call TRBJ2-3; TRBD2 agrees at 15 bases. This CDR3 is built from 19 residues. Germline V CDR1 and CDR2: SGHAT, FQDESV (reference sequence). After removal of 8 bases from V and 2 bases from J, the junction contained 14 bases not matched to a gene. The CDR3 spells CASGQYGLAGGKLTDTQYF. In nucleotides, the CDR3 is TGTGCCAGCGGACAATATGGACTAGCGGGAGGGAAACTCACAGATACGCAGTATTTT.

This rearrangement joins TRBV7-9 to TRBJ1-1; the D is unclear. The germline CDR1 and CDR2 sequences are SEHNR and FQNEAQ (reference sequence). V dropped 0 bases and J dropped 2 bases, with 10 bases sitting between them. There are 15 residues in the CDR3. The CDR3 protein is CASSLAVGRNTEAFF. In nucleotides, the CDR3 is TGTGCCAGCAGCTTAGCGGTGGGTCGAAACACTGAAGCTTTCTTT.

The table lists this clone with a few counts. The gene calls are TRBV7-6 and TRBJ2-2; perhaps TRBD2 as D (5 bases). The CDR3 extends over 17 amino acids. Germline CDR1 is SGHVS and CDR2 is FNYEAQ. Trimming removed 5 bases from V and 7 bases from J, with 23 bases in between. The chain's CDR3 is CASSPQRGPGGGGELFF. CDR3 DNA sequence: TGTGCCAGCAGCCCCCAGCGTGGACCAGGAGGCGGCGGGGAGCTGTTTTTT.

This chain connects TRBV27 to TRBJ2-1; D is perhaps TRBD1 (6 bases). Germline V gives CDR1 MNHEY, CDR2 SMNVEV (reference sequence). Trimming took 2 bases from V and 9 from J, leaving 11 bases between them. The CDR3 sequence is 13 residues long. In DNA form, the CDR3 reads TGTGCCAGCAGTTTAATGGGGGCTTCTGAGCAGTTCTTC. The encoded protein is CASSLMGASEQFF.

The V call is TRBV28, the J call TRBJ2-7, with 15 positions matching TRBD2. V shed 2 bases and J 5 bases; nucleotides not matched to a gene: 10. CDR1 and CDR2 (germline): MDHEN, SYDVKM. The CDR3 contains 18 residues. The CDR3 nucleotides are TGTGCCAGCAGTTTACGCGGGACTAGCGGGAGGTGGAGGGACGAGCAGTACTTC. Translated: CASSLRGTSGRWRDEQYF.

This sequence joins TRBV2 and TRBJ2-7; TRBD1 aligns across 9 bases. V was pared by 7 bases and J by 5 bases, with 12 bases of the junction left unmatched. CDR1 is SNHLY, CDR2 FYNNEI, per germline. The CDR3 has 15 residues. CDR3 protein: CASKSRTGEVHEQYF. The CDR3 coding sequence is TGTGCCAGCAAGAGTCGGACAGGGGAGGTCCACGAGCAGTACTTC.

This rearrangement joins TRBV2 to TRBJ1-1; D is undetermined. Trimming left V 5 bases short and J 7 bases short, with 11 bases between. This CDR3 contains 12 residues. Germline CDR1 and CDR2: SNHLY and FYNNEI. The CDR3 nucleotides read TGTGCCAGCAGTCTGCTTCGAGGTGAAGCTTTCTTT. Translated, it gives CASSLLRGEAFF.

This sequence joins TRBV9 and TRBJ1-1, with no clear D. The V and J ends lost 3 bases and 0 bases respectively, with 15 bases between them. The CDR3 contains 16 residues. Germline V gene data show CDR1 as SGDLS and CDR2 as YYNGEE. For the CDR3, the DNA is TGTGCCAGCAGCGAGGGTTCCCAACTCATGAACACTGAAGCTTTCTTT. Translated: CASSEGSQLMNTEAFF.

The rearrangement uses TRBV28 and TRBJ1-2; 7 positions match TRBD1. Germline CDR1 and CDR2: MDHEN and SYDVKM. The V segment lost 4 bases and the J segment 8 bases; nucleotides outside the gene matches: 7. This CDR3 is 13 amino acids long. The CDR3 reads CASSSGGAGGYTF. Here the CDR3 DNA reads TGTGCCAGCAGTTCAGGGGGGGCCGGAGGCTACACCTTC.

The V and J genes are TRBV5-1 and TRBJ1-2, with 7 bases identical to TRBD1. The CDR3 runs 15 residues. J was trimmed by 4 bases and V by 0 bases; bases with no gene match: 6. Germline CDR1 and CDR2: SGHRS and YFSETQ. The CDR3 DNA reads TGCGCCAGCAGCTTGGCCAAGGGGGCTGCCTATGGCTACACCTTC. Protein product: CASSLAKGAAYGYTF.

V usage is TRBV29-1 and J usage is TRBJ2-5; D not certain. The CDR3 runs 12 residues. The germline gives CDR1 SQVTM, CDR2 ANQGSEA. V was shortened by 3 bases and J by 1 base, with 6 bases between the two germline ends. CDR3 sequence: CSVDMSQETQYF. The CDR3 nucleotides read TGCAGCGTTGATATGTCCCAAGAGACCCAGTACTTC. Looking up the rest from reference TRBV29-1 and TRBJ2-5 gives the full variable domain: SAVISQKPSRDICQRGTSLTIQCQVDSQVTMMFWYRQQPGQSLTLIATANQGSEATYESGFVIDKFPISRPNLTFSTLTVSNMSPEDSSIYLCSVDMSQETQYFGPGTRLLVL.

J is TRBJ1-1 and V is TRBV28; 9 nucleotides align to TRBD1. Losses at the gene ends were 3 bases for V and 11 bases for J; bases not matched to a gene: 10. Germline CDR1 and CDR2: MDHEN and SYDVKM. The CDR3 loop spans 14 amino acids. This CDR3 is CASSFSWDRAGAFF. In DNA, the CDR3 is TGTGCCAGCAGTTTCTCCTGGGACAGGGCGGGGGCTTTCTTT.

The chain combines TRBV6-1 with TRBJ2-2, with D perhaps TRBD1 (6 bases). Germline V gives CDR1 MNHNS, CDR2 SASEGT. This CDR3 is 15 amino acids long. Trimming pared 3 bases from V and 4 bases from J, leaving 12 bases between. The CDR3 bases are TGTGCCAGCAGTGATCTGGGACACTCCACCGGGGAGCTGTTTTTT. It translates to CASSDLGHSTGELFF.

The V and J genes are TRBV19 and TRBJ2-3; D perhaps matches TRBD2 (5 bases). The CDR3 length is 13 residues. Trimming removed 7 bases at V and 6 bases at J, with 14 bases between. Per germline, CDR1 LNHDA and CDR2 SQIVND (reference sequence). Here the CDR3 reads CASNEGSADTQYF. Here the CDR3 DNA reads TGTGCCAGTAATGAGGGATCGGCGGATACGCAGTATTTT.

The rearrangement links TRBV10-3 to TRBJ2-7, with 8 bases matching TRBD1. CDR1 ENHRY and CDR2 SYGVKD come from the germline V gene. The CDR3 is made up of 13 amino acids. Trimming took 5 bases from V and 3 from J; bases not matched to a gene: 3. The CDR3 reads CAISNGQGYEQYF. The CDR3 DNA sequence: TGTGCCATCAGTAACGGACAGGGCTACGAGCAGTACTTC.

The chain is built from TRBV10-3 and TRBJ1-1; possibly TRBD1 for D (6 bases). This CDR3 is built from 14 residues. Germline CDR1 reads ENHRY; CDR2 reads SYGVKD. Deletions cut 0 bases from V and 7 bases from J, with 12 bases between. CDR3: CAISESYTGSEAFF. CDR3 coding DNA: TGTGCCATCAGTGAGTCGTATACAGGGAGTGAAGCTTTCTTT.

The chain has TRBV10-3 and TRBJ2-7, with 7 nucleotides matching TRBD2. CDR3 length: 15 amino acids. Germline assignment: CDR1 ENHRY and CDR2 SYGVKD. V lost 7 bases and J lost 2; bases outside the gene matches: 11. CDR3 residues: CAITEETSPTYEQYF. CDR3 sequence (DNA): TGTGCCATCACCGAGGAGACTAGCCCTACCTACGAGCAGTACTTC.

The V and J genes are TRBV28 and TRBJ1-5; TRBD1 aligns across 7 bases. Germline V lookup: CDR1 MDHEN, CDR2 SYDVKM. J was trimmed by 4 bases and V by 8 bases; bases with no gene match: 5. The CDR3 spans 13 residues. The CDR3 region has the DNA TGTGCCAGCGGTGAGACAGGGAATCAGCCCCAGCATTTT. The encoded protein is CASGETGNQPQHF.

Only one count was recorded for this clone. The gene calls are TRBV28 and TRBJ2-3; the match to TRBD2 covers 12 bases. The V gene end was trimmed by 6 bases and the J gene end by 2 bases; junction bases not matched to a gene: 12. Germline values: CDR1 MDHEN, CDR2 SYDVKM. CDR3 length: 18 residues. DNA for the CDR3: TGTGCCAGCAGCCCCGACCGGACTAGCGGGACCCTCACAGATACGCAGTATTTT. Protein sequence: CASSPDRTSGTLTDTQYF.